The sequence of this T cell receptor (beta chain) was determined in a study of cytomegalovirus exposure and HLA in healthy donors. V gave up 9 bases and J gave up 10 bases; unmatched junction bases: 6. CDR1 SGHTA and CDR2 FQGNSA come from the germline V gene. The CDR3 loop spans 11 amino acids. PCR used 60 Vbeta primers and 13 Jbeta primers. This table comes from immunoSEQ multiplex PCR, and its TCRdb copy is limited to in-frame clones, with some not included. The sample has around 110,000 clones, under 85% seen once. This clone was counted once. This clonotype originated in a man aged 30 to 45 in good health and CMV-seropositive. The genes are TRBV7-2 and TRBJ1-1, with 9 bases that match TRBD1. Sequenced sample: PBMCs. This chain's CDR3 is CASTGGISAFF. As DNA, the CDR3 is TGTGCCAGTACAGGGGGCATCTCAGCTTTCTTT.